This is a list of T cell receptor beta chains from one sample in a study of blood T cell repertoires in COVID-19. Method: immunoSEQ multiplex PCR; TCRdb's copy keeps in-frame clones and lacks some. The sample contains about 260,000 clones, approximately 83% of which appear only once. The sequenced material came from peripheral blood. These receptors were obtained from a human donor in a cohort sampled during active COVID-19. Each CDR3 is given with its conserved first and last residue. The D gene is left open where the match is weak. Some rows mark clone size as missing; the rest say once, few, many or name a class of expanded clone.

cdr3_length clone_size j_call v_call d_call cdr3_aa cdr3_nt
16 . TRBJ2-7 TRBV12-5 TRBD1 CASGLVLGQETREQYF TGTGCTAGTGGTTTGGTACTGGGACAGGAGACCCGCGAGCAGTACTTC
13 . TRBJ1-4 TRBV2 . CASRDSFEEKLFF TGTGCCAGCAGGGACAGTTTCGAGGAAAAACTGTTTTTT
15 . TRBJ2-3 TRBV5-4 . CASSWGGRSTDTQYF TGTGCCAGCAGCTGGGGGGGCCGATCCACAGATACGCAGTATTTT
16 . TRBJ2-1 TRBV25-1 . CASSEMPGTSRREQFF TGTGCCAGCAGTGAAATGCCGGGAACTAGCAGGCGTGAGCAGTTCTTC
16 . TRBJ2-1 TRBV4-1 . CASSQDLSVTHNEQFF TGCGCCAGCAGCCAAGACCTTAGCGTAACTCACAATGAGCAGTTCTTC
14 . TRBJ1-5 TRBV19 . CASRGGTRNQPQHF TGTGCCAGTAGGGGGGGGACACGGAATCAGCCCCAGCATTTT
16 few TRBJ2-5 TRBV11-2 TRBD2 CASSLGGLAGGQTQYF TGTGCCAGCAGCTTAGGGGGACTAGCGGGAGGGCAGACCCAGTACTTC
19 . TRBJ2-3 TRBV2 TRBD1 CASLPPGTGTYTSTDTQYF TGTGCCAGCTTACCCCCCGGGACAGGGACTTACACAAGCACAGATACGCAGTATTTT
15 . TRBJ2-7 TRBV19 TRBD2 CASRSGLAGNYEQYF TGTGCCAGTAGATCCGGACTAGCGGGAAATTACGAGCAGTACTTC
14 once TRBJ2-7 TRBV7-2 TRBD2 CASSWRTSGGEQYF TGTGCCAGCAGCTGGAGGACTAGCGGGGGCGAGCAGTACTTC
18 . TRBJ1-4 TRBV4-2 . CASSPSAWGGATNEKLFF TGTGCCAGCAGCCCCTCGGCCTGGGGGGGAGCAACTAATGAAAAACTGTTTTTT
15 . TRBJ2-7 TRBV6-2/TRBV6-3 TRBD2 CASSGSGRESGEQYF TGTGCCAGCAGCGGGAGCGGGAGGGAGTCGGGAGAGCAGTACTTC
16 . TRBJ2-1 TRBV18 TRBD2 CASSPPSGGKYNEQFF TGTGCCAGCTCACCACCTTCGGGAGGGAAGTACAATGAGCAGTTCTTC